This T cell receptor beta chain was obtained from a study of blood T cell repertoires in COVID-19. Trimming at V came to 6 bases and at J to 7 bases, leaving 10 bases not matched to a gene. The CDR3 sequence is 15 residues long. CDR1 and CDR2 from the germline V gene are MNHEY and SVGEGT. This clone was counted a single time. Per the original methods: How many nucleated cells were present was estimated from reference gene primer amplification. This table comes from immunoSEQ multiplex PCR, and its TCRdb copy is limited to in-frame clones, with some not included. V and J calls and clone size are as listed in that table; D and trimming were resolved from the DNA. Altogether more than 110,000 clones are present, 84% being singletons, with the ten largest covering around 6.8%.

Sample: peripheral blood. The chain employs TRBV6-2 or TRBV6-3 and TRBJ2-1, with 9 bases aligning to TRBD2. This clonotype originated in a human donor in a cohort sampled during active COVID-19. CDR3 sequence: CASSPGWRGGNEQFF. As DNA, the CDR3 is TGTGCCAGCAGCCCCGGATGGCGGGGGGGGAATGAGCAGTTCTTC.